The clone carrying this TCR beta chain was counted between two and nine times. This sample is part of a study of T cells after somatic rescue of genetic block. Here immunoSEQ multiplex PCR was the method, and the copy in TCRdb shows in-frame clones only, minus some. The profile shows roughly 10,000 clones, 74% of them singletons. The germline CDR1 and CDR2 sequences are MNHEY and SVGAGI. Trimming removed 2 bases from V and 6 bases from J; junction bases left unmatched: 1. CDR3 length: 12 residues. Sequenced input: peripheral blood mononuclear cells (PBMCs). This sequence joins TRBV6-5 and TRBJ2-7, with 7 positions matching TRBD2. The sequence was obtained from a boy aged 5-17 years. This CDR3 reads CASSYPGGEQYF. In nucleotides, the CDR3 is TGTGCCAGCAGTTACCCGGGAGGCGAGCAGTACTTC.